Presented here are 18 T cell receptor beta chains from one specimen sequenced in a study of cytomegalovirus exposure and HLA in healthy donors. The PCR used 60 Vbeta and 13 Jbeta primers. Sequencing used immunoSEQ multiplex PCR; TCRdb keeps in-frame clones, though not all of them. The table shows almost 65,000 clones, with around 74% occurring only once. The material sequenced was PBMCs. The receptor source for this set is a male donor in good health and CMV-seropositive.

This clone was seen only a few times. The same CDR3 also results from other DNA sequences found in this sample. This chain links TRBV9 with TRBJ2-1; 13 bases are a match to TRBD2. The CDR3 covers 17 residues. J lost 6 bases, V lost 3 bases, and 9 bases had no gene match. The germline V gene encodes CDR1 SGDLS and CDR2 YYNGEE. The DNA for the CDR3 is TGTGCCAGCAGCGCCAGACTAGCGGGGGGCCCTAGCAATGAGCAGTTCTTC. Translated, it gives CASSARLAGGPSNEQFF. The entire variable domain, with the rest obtained from reference TRBV9 and TRBJ2-1, is as follows: DSGVTQTPKHLITATGQRVTLRCSPRSGDLSVYWYQQSLDQGLQFLIQYYNGEERAKGNILERFSAQQFPDLHSELNLSSLELGDSALYFCASSARLAGGPSNEQFFGPGTRLTVL.

This clone was recorded a few times. The chain is built from TRBV11-1 and TRBJ2-1; possibly TRBD2 for D (6 bases). This CDR3 contains 13 residues. The germline V gene encodes CDR1 SGHAT and CDR2 FQDESV (reference sequence). Trimming stripped 2 bases from V and 9 bases from J, with 11 bases between. The CDR3 sequence is CASSLMRGIEQFF. For the CDR3, the DNA is TGTGCCAGCAGCTTAATGCGGGGCATTGAGCAGTTCTTC.

The chain is built from TRBV5-4 and TRBJ2-5; possible D gene TRBD2, 6 bases. In germline, CDR1 is SGHNT, CDR2 YYREEE (reference sequence). V gave up 4 bases and J gave up 0 bases, with 7 bases separating them. CDR3 length: 13 amino acids. CDR3 nucleotides: TGTGCCAGCAGCGGGGGGTACCAAGAGACCCAGTACTTC. Protein sequence: CASSGGYQETQYF.

The chain combines TRBV13 with TRBJ1-3; D call uncertain. Trimming pared 5 bases from V and 2 bases from J, leaving 10 bases between. The germline CDR1 and CDR2 sequences are PRHDT and FYEKMQ (reference sequence). The CDR3 consists of 14 residues. The CDR3 reads CASSPQAPGNTIYF. CDR3 sequence (DNA): TGTGCCAGCAGCCCGCAGGCCCCTGGAAACACCATATATTTT. Combining the CDR3 with reference TRBV13 and TRBJ1-3 gives the whole variable domain AAGVIQSPRHLIKEKRETATLKCYPIPRHDTVYWYQQGPGQDPQFLISFYEKMQSDKGSIPDRFSAQQFSDYHSELNMSSLELGDSALYFCASSPQAPGNTIYFGEGSWLTVV.

The chain recombines TRBV4-3 with TRBJ1-5; 8 nucleotides match TRBD1. CDR1 is LGHNA, CDR2 YSLEER, per germline. V lost 2 bases, J lost 7 bases, and 7 bases stayed unmatched. This CDR3 has 15 amino acids. CDR3 protein: CASSQSQGAWQPQHF. The CDR3 DNA reads TGCGCCAGCAGCCAATCCCAGGGGGCATGGCAGCCCCAGCATTTT.

In its sample, this clone was seen a few times. The J gene is TRBJ2-2, the V gene TRBV29-1; 11 bases fit TRBD2. The CDR3 covers 18 residues. Germline V gene sequence: CDR1 SQVTM, CDR2 ANQGSEA. J was trimmed by 4 bases and V by 5 bases; bases with no gene match: 15. CDR3 sequence reads: CSVISTSGDPLTTGELFF. DNA of the CDR3: TGCAGCGTTATCTCGACTAGCGGGGATCCCCTAACCACCGGGGAGCTGTTTTTT.

J is TRBJ2-7 and V is TRBV2; 9 bases fit TRBD2. CDR3 length: 16 residues. From germline, CDR1 is SNHLY and CDR2 FYNNEI. V lost 6 bases to trimming and J lost 3 bases; unmatched junction nucleotides: 12. The CDR3 here is CASREDSGGHYYEQYF. For the CDR3, the DNA is TGTGCCAGCAGGGAGGATAGCGGGGGTCACTACTACGAGCAGTACTTC. Filled out from reference TRBV2 and TRBJ2-7, the complete variable domain reads EPEVTQTPSHQVTQMGQEVILRCVPISNHLYFYWYRQILGQKVEFLVSFYNNEISEKSEIFDDQFSVERPDGSNFTLKIRSTKLEDSAMYFCASREDSGGHYYEQYFGPGTRLTVT.

By frequency in the sample, this clone is medium-sized. This rearrangement joins TRBV29-1 to TRBJ1-2; TRBD1 matches at 8 bases. V lost 6 bases to trimming and J lost 2 bases; unmatched junction nucleotides: 14. CDR1 and CDR2 (germline): SQVTM, ANQGSEA. This CDR3 comprises 16 residues. The CDR3 DNA sequence: TGCAGCGTGTGGGCTGTCACAGGGGGAGCAAACTATGGCTACACCTTC. Translation gives CSVWAVTGGANYGYTF.

The rearrangement uses TRBV5-1 and TRBJ2-7, with a weak D call TRBD2 (6 bases). Germline lookup yields CDR1 SGHRS and CDR2 YFSETQ. V lost 3 bases to trimming and J lost 5 bases, with 18 bases between them. This CDR3 spans 15 amino acids. This chain's CDR3 is CASSYVLGGVHEQYF. The CDR3 nucleotides read TGCGCCAGCAGCTATGTTCTAGGCGGGGTCCACGAGCAGTACTTC.

The chain has TRBV7-9 and TRBJ2-7, with 7 bases aligning to TRBD1. CDR3 size: 16 residues. Trimming took 4 bases from V and 4 from J; bases not matched to a gene: 13. Germline CDR1 reads SEHNR; CDR2 reads FQNEAQ (reference sequence). CDR3 bases: TGTGCCAGCAGCTCAGACCCCGGGACAGTCAGTTACGAGCAGTACTTC. Its translation is CASSSDPGTVSYEQYF.

The V gene is TRBV19, the J gene TRBJ1-2, with 7 bases identical to TRBD1. The CDR3 is 14 residues long. The germline V gene encodes CDR1 LNHDA and CDR2 SQIVND (reference sequence). The junction had 3 bases not matched to a gene; V was cut back by 3 bases and J by 2 bases. The CDR3 DNA is TGTGCCAGTAGTATCGGGACAGAAAACTATGGCTACACCTTC. It is translated as CASSIGTENYGYTF.

The V gene is TRBV11-2, the J gene TRBJ2-2; no reliable D call. V was clipped by 5 bases and J by 4 bases, with 14 bases between them. This CDR3 contains 15 residues. Germline V gives CDR1 SGHAT, CDR2 FQNNGV. The CDR3 DNA follows: TGTGCCAGCAGCCCCCGGCCAGCAGGCACCGGGGAGCTGTTTTTT. Translation gives CASSPRPAGTGELFF.

The rearrangement joins TRBV7-6 to TRBJ1-3; no definite D call. Trimming removed 0 bases at V and 0 bases at J, with 9 bases between. CDR1 is SGHVS and CDR2 is FNYEAQ in the germline V gene. The CDR3 runs to 16 residues. CDR3 coding DNA: TGTGCCAGCAGCTTAGCGCCGGCAGGCTCTGGAAACACCATATATTTT. This translates into CASSLAPAGSGNTIYF.

The rearrangement uses TRBV4-1 and TRBJ2-1, with a weak D call TRBD2 (5 bases). Germline values: CDR1 MGHRA, CDR2 YSYEKL. V shed 1 base and J shed 5 bases, with 27 bases lying between them. CDR3 length: 20 amino acids. The CDR3 sequence is CASSQAPPARASWVHNEQFF. The DNA for the CDR3 is TGCGCCAGCAGCCAAGCCCCCCCGGCTAGGGCTAGCTGGGTCCACAATGAGCAGTTCTTC.

The V gene is TRBV27, the J gene TRBJ2-7, with D perhaps TRBD1 (5 bases). CDR3 length: 14 residues. Trimming shortened V by 3 bases and J by 4 bases, and 13 bases separated the two germline ends. CDR1 and CDR2 from the germline V gene are MNHEY and SMNVEV (reference sequence). The CDR3 bases are TGTGCCAGCAGTTTGGTGGGGCTCGGGTACGAGCAGTACTTC. This codes for CASSLVGLGYEQYF.

The chain carries TRBV28 and TRBJ2-7, with 8 bases identical to TRBD1. The CDR3 length is 14 residues. Germline lookup yields CDR1 MDHEN and CDR2 SYDVKM. V was pared by 8 bases and J by 5 bases, with 11 bases of the junction left unmatched. CDR3 residues: CASGSGTGRDEQYF. CDR3 DNA sequence: TGTGCCAGCGGATCCGGGACAGGCCGCGACGAGCAGTACTTC.

This clone has a single count. CDR3 sequence reads: CASSLAGHNPTYGYTF. The CDR3 coding sequence is TGTGCCAGCAGCTTAGCGGGACATAACCCAACTTATGGCTACACCTTC. This sequence joins TRBV7-9 and TRBJ1-2; TRBD1 might be the D (6 bases). CDR3 size: 16 residues. From germline, CDR1 is SEHNR and CDR2 FQNEAQ (reference sequence). V dropped 0 bases and J dropped 5 bases, with 16 bases sitting between them.

Regarding this clone: The same CDR3 can be traced to other DNA sequences in this sample. This rearrangement joins TRBV9 to TRBJ2-1, with D hard to call. V lost 0 bases and J 6 bases, leaving 7 bases between the germline ends. The CDR3 extends over 13 amino acids. Germline V gene sequence: CDR1 SGDLS, CDR2 YYNGEE. The CDR3 loop is CASSVGGSNEQFF. The DNA for the CDR3 is TGTGCCAGCAGCGTAGGAGGAAGCAATGAGCAGTTCTTC. The whole variable domain, remainder taken from reference TRBV9 and TRBJ2-1, is DSGVTQTPKHLITATGQRVTLRCSPRSGDLSVYWYQQSLDQGLQFLIQYYNGEERAKGNILERFSAQQFPDLHSELNLSSLELGDSALYFCASSVGGSNEQFFGPGTRLTVL.